This T cell receptor (beta chain) came from a study of cytomegalovirus exposure and HLA in healthy donors. CDR3 length equals 14 residues. Germline-derived CDR1 and CDR2 are SGHTA and FQGNSA. The V gene lost 3 bases and the J gene lost 3 bases, with 11 bases spanning the gap. PCR primers comprised 60 Vbeta and 13 Jbeta primers. Libraries were prepared by immunoSEQ multiplex PCR; TCRdb keeps only in-frame clonotypes and omits some of them. This table has some 130,000 clones, 81% appearing once. Study conclusions and caveats: According to an earlier analysis, most TCR beta V segments yielded productive rearrangements about 90% or about 30% of the time.

For this clone: Antigen unknown.

Specimen: PBMCs. This sequence was found in a woman aged 40 to 55 in good health and CMV-seropositive. This chain uses TRBV7-2 with TRBJ2-5, with a tentative D call TRBD2 (5 bases). CDR3 region: CASSFRLREETQYF. CDR3 nucleotides: TGTGCCAGCAGCTTTAGACTAAGGGAAGAGACCCAGTACTTC. The entire variable domain, with the rest obtained from reference TRBV7-2 and TRBJ2-5, is as follows: GAGVSQSPSNKVTEKGKDVELRCDPISGHTALYWYRQSLGQGLEFLIYFQGNSAPDKSGLPSDRFSAERTGGSVSTLTIQRTQQEDSAVYLCASSFRLREETQYFGPGTRLLVL.